Listed here are 24 T cell receptor beta chains from one sample, sequenced in a study of blood T cell repertoires in COVID-19. The method was immunoSEQ multiplex PCR; TCRdb's version includes in-frame clones alone and lacks a portion of them. The table lists 160,000 or so clones, 65% to 85% of them singletons. The sample consisted of peripheral blood. Every receptor here comes from a man in his 60s with active or convalescent COVID-19.

Only one count was recorded for this clone. The rearrangement joins TRBV11-3 to TRBJ2-3; 7 bases fit TRBD2. In germline, CDR1 is SGHNT, CDR2 YENEEA. V was clipped by 4 bases and J by 2 bases; unmatched bases: 3. CDR3 length: 14 residues. The CDR3 protein is CASSYGRFTDTQYF. In nucleotides, the CDR3 is TGTGCCAGCAGCTACGGGAGGTTCACAGATACGCAGTATTTT.

J is TRBJ1-2 and V is TRBV2, with D maybe TRBD1 (5 bases). Germline-derived CDR1 and CDR2 are SNHLY and FYNNEI. This CDR3 contains 13 residues. The V and J ends lost 11 bases and 7 bases respectively, with 20 bases between them. The CDR3 coding sequence is TGTGCCCCACTCGGGGGGGGTCCTAGTGGCTACACCTTC. Translation gives CAPLGGGPSGYTF.

V gene TRBV12-3 or TRBV12-4 combines with J gene TRBJ2-1; D is ambiguous. The CDR3 consists of 12 residues. With 2 bases removed from V and 12 bases from J, the gap between germline ends came to 11 bases. The CDR3 DNA sequence: TGTGCCAGCAGTTTAACCGGAGAAGGGCAGTTCTTC. Translation gives CASSLTGEGQFF.

The chain joins TRBV5-6 to TRBJ1-4, with 7 bases identical to TRBD1. V lost 4 bases, J lost 4 bases, and 7 bases stayed unmatched. The CDR3 loop spans 15 amino acids. Per germline, CDR1 SGHDT and CDR2 YYEEEE. CDR3 loop: CASSRTTGLNEKLFF. CDR3 DNA sequence: TGTGCCAGCAGCAGGACGACAGGGCTTAATGAAAAACTGTTTTTT. Together with reference TRBV5-6 and TRBJ1-4, the CDR3 gives the full variable domain: DAGVTQSPTHLIKTRGQQVTLRCSPKSGHDTVSWYQQALGQGPQFIFQYYEEEERQRGNFPDRFSGHQFPNYSSELNVNALLLGDSALYLCASSRTTGLNEKLFFGSGTQLSVL.

In this sample, this clone turned up once. The V call is TRBV19, the J call TRBJ1-5, with no clear D. V was trimmed by 1 base and J by 2 bases, leaving 15 bases between them. The CDR3 totals 17 residues. Germline CDR1 LNHDA, CDR2 SQIVND (reference sequence). CDR3 in DNA: TGTGCCAGTAGTATAGCTACCGGGATTAATGGCAATCAGCCCCAGCATTTT. Residues: CASSIATGINGNQPQHF.

The rearrangement joins TRBV28 to TRBJ1-3; D is uncertain. The CDR3 length is 15 residues. From germline, CDR1 is MDHEN and CDR2 SYDVKM. Trimming removed 8 bases from V and 4 bases from J, with 18 bases in between. The CDR3 coding sequence is TGTGCCAGCCGACTCCAGACCCCTGGGGGAAACACCATATATTTT. Encoded protein: CASRLQTPGGNTIYF.

The chain uses TRBV10-1 and TRBJ1-3; no clear D. V gave up 7 bases and J gave up 0 bases, with 10 bases separating them. Germline V gives CDR1 WNHNN, CDR2 SYGVQD (reference sequence). The CDR3 length is 14 residues. The CDR3 nucleotides are TGCGCCAGCAAAGGGAGTTACTCTGGAAACACCATATATTTT. As protein: CASKGSYSGNTIYF.

V gene TRBV6-5 combines with J gene TRBJ1-5; 9 bases line up with TRBD1. CDR1 MNHEY and CDR2 SVGAGI come from the germline V gene. The trim removed 6 bases at V and 5 bases at J, leaving 5 bases unmatched. The CDR3 length is 14 residues. CDR3 nucleotide sequence: TGTGCCAGCAGCCTGGACAGGGGCTATCAGCCCCAGCATTTT. It codes for CASSLDRGYQPQHF.

The CDR3 nucleotides are TGTGCCAGCAGCCGGAGGACTGAAGCTTTCTTT. Translated, it gives CASSRRTEAFF. This chain connects TRBV3-1 (or the pseudogene TRBV3-2) to TRBJ1-1; D is ambiguous. The CDR3 covers 11 residues. Germline CDR1 reads LGHDT; CDR2 reads YNNKEL (reference sequence). V was clipped by 4 bases and J by 5 bases, with 5 bases between them.

This chain joins TRBV6-5 and TRBJ2-5; the D gene is possibly TRBD1 (6 bases). The CDR3 consists of 14 residues. The V gene lost 6 bases and the J gene lost 2 bases, with 13 bases spanning the gap. Germline V gene data show CDR1 as MNHEY and CDR2 as SVGAGI. In nucleotides, the CDR3 is TGTGCCAGCAGAGGACAAGGGGGACAAGAGACCCAGTACTTC. It codes for CASRGQGGQETQYF.

This chain joins TRBV10-3 and TRBJ2-7, with TRBD1 as a possible D gene (5 bases). The CDR3 contains 12 residues. Germline V gene data show CDR1 as ENHRY and CDR2 as SYGVKD. Trimming stripped 8 bases from V and 2 bases from J, with 10 bases between. DNA of the CDR3: TGTGCCATCGCCGACAGTACCTACGAGCAGTACTTC. Translation: CAIADSTYEQYF.

The V and J genes are TRBV4-2 and TRBJ2-3, with D perhaps TRBD2 (6 bases). The V gene lost 6 bases and the J gene lost 1 base, with 11 bases spanning the gap. The CDR3 totals 14 residues. From germline, CDR1 is LGHNA and CDR2 YNFKEQ. The CDR3 DNA is TGTGCCAGCAGGGAGGGGCCGGGCACAGATACGCAGTATTTT. It is translated as CASREGPGTDTQYF.

The V call is TRBV10-2, the J call TRBJ2-3; TRBD1 is a possible D gene (6 bases). V was clipped by 3 bases and J by 3 bases, with 13 bases between them. The CDR3 sequence is 15 residues long. Germline lookup yields CDR1 WSHSY and CDR2 SAAADI. The DNA of the CDR3 is TGCGCCAGCAGTGATTATGTCAGGGGAACAGATACGCAGTATTTT. This codes for CASSDYVRGTDTQYF.

The rearrangement joins TRBV5-4 to TRBJ1-2; D may be TRBD1 (5 bases). V was pared by 0 bases and J by 6 bases, with 15 bases between. The germline CDR1 and CDR2 sequences are SGHNT and YYREEE (reference sequence). This CDR3 has 15 amino acids. CDR3 bases: TGTGCCAGCAGCTTGGAACGGGGGTCGTTGCATGGCTACACCTTC. Translating it yields CASSLERGSLHGYTF.

The chain recombines TRBV19 with TRBJ2-5, with D tentatively TRBD2 (5 bases). The CDR3 runs 14 residues. Trimming took 5 bases from V and 2 from J, leaving 12 bases between them. Per germline, CDR1 LNHDA and CDR2 SQIVND (reference sequence). In nucleotides, the CDR3 is TGTGCCAGTAGTTCCCGGACTCTTCAAGAGACCCAGTACTTC. The encoded protein is CASSSRTLQETQYF.

This clone was seen a handful of times. The gene calls are TRBV10-2 and TRBJ2-7; the D gene is possibly TRBD1 (6 bases). V shed 3 bases and J shed 7 bases, with 13 bases lying between them. CDR1 is WSHSY and CDR2 is SAAADI in the germline V gene. The CDR3 is made up of 13 amino acids. The CDR3 spells CASSEQGLGEQYF. CDR3 nucleotides: TGCGCCAGCAGTGAACAGGGTTTGGGGGAGCAGTACTTC.

This chain's CDR3 is CASSLGGGIETQYF. The CDR3 coding sequence is TGTGCCAGCAGCTTAGGCGGGGGGATTGAGACCCAGTACTTC. V usage is TRBV7-3 and J usage is TRBJ2-5, with 8 bases fitting TRBD2. The CDR3 sequence is 14 residues long. Trimming took 2 bases from V and 5 from J; bases not matched to a gene: 4. The germline gives CDR1 SGHTA, CDR2 FQGTGA.

The genes are TRBV6-1 and TRBJ2-3; D is unclear. The CDR3 is 13 residues long. V was pared by 3 bases and J by 7 bases, with 11 bases between. The germline CDR1 and CDR2 sequences are MNHNS and SASEGT. CDR3 sequence (DNA): TGTGCCAGCAGTGAGGCGGAATTAAATACGCAGTATTTT. Its protein is CASSEAELNTQYF.

The V and J genes are TRBV5-5 and TRBJ1-4; 9 bases align to TRBD1. Germline V lookup: CDR1 SGHKS, CDR2 YYEKEE (reference sequence). Germline trimming cut 4 bases from V and 8 bases from J; bases unmatched to any gene: 6. The CDR3 spans 14 residues. The DNA for the CDR3 is TGTGCCAGCAGCGCGGACAGGGGTAACGAAAAACTGTTTTTT. Its protein product is CASSADRGNEKLFF.

The CDR3 sequence is CASSFTASYEQYF. CDR3 coding DNA: TGTGCCAGCAGCTTCACAGCCTCCTACGAGCAGTACTTC. The chain recombines TRBV7-9 with TRBJ2-7; D not certain. The ends were cut back, 3 bases at V and 0 bases at J, with 6 bases in the middle. CDR3 size: 13 residues. CDR1 and CDR2 from the germline V gene are SEHNR and FQNEAQ (reference sequence).

The gene calls are TRBV5-6 and TRBJ1-5; D is undetermined. This CDR3 is 16 amino acids long. In germline, CDR1 is SGHDT, CDR2 YYEEEE. V lost 0 bases, J lost 6 bases, and 16 bases lay in between. CDR3: CASSLAHSSGGQPQHF. CDR3 DNA: TGTGCCAGCAGCTTGGCCCACTCATCGGGAGGTCAGCCCCAGCATTTT.

This clone was found a few times. The chain recombines TRBV5-6 with TRBJ2-7, with D possibly TRBD2 on 6 matching bases. In germline, CDR1 is SGHDT, CDR2 YYEEEE. The CDR3 has 13 amino acids. Trimming took off 4 bases at V and 4 bases at J, with 12 bases between the two ends. CDR3: CASSPLGGYEQYF. The CDR3 DNA follows: TGTGCCAGCAGCCCTCTGGGAGGTTACGAGCAGTACTTC.

The chain is built from TRBV29-1 and TRBJ1-3; unclear D gene. CDR1 is SQVTM, CDR2 ANQGSEA, per germline. V lost 3 bases and J 0 bases, leaving 6 bases between the germline ends. The CDR3 sequence is 13 residues long. CDR3 DNA: TGCAGCGTTGATTTCGGCTCTGGAAACACCATATATTTT. It encodes CSVDFGSGNTIYF. Full variable domain (missing parts from reference TRBV29-1 and TRBJ1-3): SAVISQKPSRDICQRGTSLTIQCQVDSQVTMMFWYRQQPGQSLTLIATANQGSEATYESGFVIDKFPISRPNLTFSTLTVSNMSPEDSSIYLCSVDFGSGNTIYFGEGSWLTVV.

This clone appeared a few times. This chain connects TRBV5-6 to TRBJ2-3; 9 nucleotides align to TRBD2. This CDR3 has 15 amino acids. After removal of 5 bases from V and 8 bases from J, the junction contained 12 bases not matched to a gene. Germline assignment: CDR1 SGHDT and CDR2 YYEEEE. The CDR3 bases are TGTGCCAGCAGGCCGGATAGCGGGGGCTCAGGTACGCAGTATTTT. Protein: CASRPDSGGSGTQYF. The full variable domain, with the rest looked up from reference TRBV5-6 and TRBJ2-3, is DAGVTQSPTHLIKTRGQQVTLRCSPKSGHDTVSWYQQALGQGPQFIFQYYEEEERQRGNFPDRFSGHQFPNYSSELNVNALLLGDSALYLCASRPDSGGSGTQYFGPGTRLTVL.